The 18 T cell receptor beta chains given below trace back to one sample, sequenced in a study of shared clonotypes between healthy human individuals (dated by TCRdb to the early 2020s). CD8 naive samples were CD45RO-negative cells positively selected for CCR7, giving a CD45RA+CCR7+ population that excluded TemRA cells. The library relied on the immunoSEQ multiplex PCR assay. The immuneACCESS repertoire file appears here via TCRdb, limited to in-frame rearrangements. These files lack a portion of the clones; in checked studies, under half of the deficit traces to unresolved V genes, and the cause of the others is not known. For this sample the table gives some 1,900,000 clones, of which approximately 95% were detected only once. 0.9% to 1.5% of the sample is in the top ten clones. The sequenced sample consisted of naive CD8+ T cells sorted from blood. This specimen's cell subset or site label, interpreted: CD45RA+CCR7+. The receptors derive from a man between 18 and 29 years old in good health.

The rearrangement joins TRBV27 to TRBJ2-1; D is perhaps TRBD2 (5 bases). Trimming took off 3 bases at V and 6 bases at J, with 9 bases between the two ends. The CDR3 loop spans 13 amino acids. CDR1 and CDR2 from the germline V gene are MNHEY and SMNVEV (reference sequence). The CDR3 spells CASSLPRANEQFF. CDR3 DNA: TGTGCCAGCAGTTTGCCGCGGGCCAATGAGCAGTTCTTC.

The chain employs TRBV4-1 and TRBJ2-7; 8 bases fit TRBD1. The CDR3 covers 16 residues. With V trimmed by 2 bases and J by 0 bases, 6 bases remained unmatched. The germline V gene encodes CDR1 MGHRA and CDR2 YSYEKL. CDR3 sequence: CASSQKGQVSSYEQYF. CDR3 bases: TGCGCCAGCAGCCAAAAGGGACAGGTTAGCTCCTACGAGCAGTACTTC.

This clone came up a few times. This rearrangement joins TRBV2 to TRBJ1-1; D ambiguous. The ends were cut back, 6 bases at V and 7 bases at J, with 6 bases in the middle. Germline CDR1 and CDR2: SNHLY and FYNNEI. The CDR3 covers 10 residues. The CDR3 region is CASRELEAFF. The CDR3 DNA reads as TGTGCCAGCAGAGAACTTGAAGCTTTCTTT.

With regard to this clone: Other DNA sequences in this specimen translate into the identical CDR3. V usage is TRBV29-1 and J usage is TRBJ1-2; 10 bases agree with TRBD1. Trimming removed 0 bases from V and 5 bases from J; junction bases left unmatched: 3. Per germline, CDR1 SQVTM and CDR2 ANQGSEA. This CDR3 region has 14 residues. CDR3 protein: CSVEDRDRGYGYTF. CDR3 sequence (DNA): TGCAGCGTTGAAGATCGGGACAGGGGTTATGGCTACACCTTC.

The V call is TRBV28, the J call TRBJ1-1; the D gene is possibly TRBD1 (5 bases). Germline lookup yields CDR1 MDHEN and CDR2 SYDVKM. With 2 bases removed from V and 4 bases from J, the gap between germline ends came to 14 bases. The CDR3 is 15 amino acids. In nucleotides, the CDR3 is TGTGCCAGCAGTTTACAAGGGGCGAGGAGCACTGAAGCTTTCTTT. This encodes CASSLQGARSTEAFF.

This chain connects TRBV30 to TRBJ1-1, with unresolved D. Germline V gene lookup returns CDR1 GTSNPN and CDR2 SVGIG (reference sequence). This CDR3 is 12 amino acids long. Between the trimmed V and J ends, which lost 0 bases and 4 bases, there was a span of 6 bases. CDR3 loop: CAWSVLTTEAFF. The CDR3 nucleotides read TGTGCCTGGAGTGTACTTACCACTGAAGCTTTCTTT.

The chain links TRBV30 to TRBJ2-2, with D hard to call. The CDR3 has 14 residues. From germline, CDR1 is GTSNPN and CDR2 SVGIG (reference sequence). The V gene lost 3 bases and the J gene lost 3 bases, with 11 bases spanning the gap. The CDR3 sequence: CAWRVVGDTGELFF. DNA for the CDR3: TGTGCCTGGAGGGTGGTTGGGGACACCGGGGAGCTGTTTTTT.

This chain joins TRBV29-1 and TRBJ2-2, with D unresolved. CDR1 SQVTM and CDR2 ANQGSEA come from the germline V gene. V lost 7 bases to trimming and J lost 6 bases, with 12 bases between them. The CDR3 loop spans 12 amino acids. Written as DNA, the CDR3 is TGCAGCGCTGCCCCCTTATCCGGGGAGCTGTTTTTT. It translates to CSAAPLSGELFF.

The V and J genes are TRBV10-3 and TRBJ2-7; TRBD2 agrees at 8 bases. Trimming cost V 10 bases and J 4 bases; bases outside gene matches: 21. Germline CDR1 is ENHRY and CDR2 is SYGVKD. The CDR3 is made up of 17 amino acids. Here the CDR3 reads CATTSGPLAGREYEQYF. The CDR3 nucleotides read TGTGCCACTACTAGCGGTCCTTTGGCCGGACGGGAGTACGAGCAGTACTTC.

The chain joins TRBV6-1 to TRBJ2-7, with TRBD1 matching over 7 bases. The CDR3 is 15 amino acids. The germline V gene encodes CDR1 MNHNS and CDR2 SASEGT. Losses at the gene ends were 4 bases for V and 1 base for J; bases not matched to a gene: 7. CDR3 DNA sequence: TGTGCCAGCAGTGGGGAAGGGGGCCTATCCTACGAGCAGTACTTC. This codes for CASSGEGGLSYEQYF.

The genes are TRBV9 and TRBJ2-3; 13 bases map to TRBD2. The CDR3 is made up of 16 amino acids. Germline lookup yields CDR1 SGDLS and CDR2 YYNGEE. The V gene end was trimmed by 4 bases and the J gene end by 6 bases; junction bases not matched to a gene: 8. The CDR3: CASSFRTSGSSDTQYF. For the CDR3, the DNA is TGTGCCAGCAGCTTTAGGACTAGCGGGAGTAGCGATACGCAGTATTTT.

The chain employs TRBV7-8 and TRBJ2-3; possibly TRBD1 for D (9 bases). V lost 1 base, J lost 3 bases, and 23 bases lay in between. CDR1 is SGHVS and CDR2 is FQNEAQ in the germline V gene. This CDR3 has 19 residues. The CDR3 is CASSLVISGETGGTDTQYF. CDR3 nucleotide sequence: TGTGCCAGCAGCTTAGTCATTAGCGGGGAGACAGGGGGAACAGATACGCAGTATTTT.

This sequence joins TRBV9 and TRBJ2-1, with D possibly TRBD2 on 5 matching bases. The V gene's germline CDR1 is SGDLS and CDR2 YYNGEE. This CDR3 region has 13 residues. The V end was cut by 4 bases, the J end by 5 bases, with 10 bases between. This chain's CDR3 is CASSPSSHNEQFF. CDR3 nucleotides: TGTGCCAGCAGCCCTAGCAGCCACAATGAGCAGTTCTTC. Using reference TRBV9 and TRBJ2-1 for the parts outside the CDR3, the full variable domain is DSGVTQTPKHLITATGQRVTLRCSPRSGDLSVYWYQQSLDQGLQFLIQYYNGEERAKGNILERFSAQQFPDLHSELNLSSLELGDSALYFCASSPSSHNEQFFGPGTRLTVL.

The chain recombines TRBV13 with TRBJ1-4; 7 bases are a match to TRBD1. CDR1 is PRHDT, CDR2 FYEKMQ, per germline (reference sequence). There are 15 residues in the CDR3. The V and J ends lost 5 bases and 7 bases, in that order; junction bases with no gene match: 10. The DNA of the CDR3 is TGTGCCAGCAGCCAAGATCGCGGACAGGCTGAAAAACTGTTTTTT. This codes for CASSQDRGQAEKLFF.

J is TRBJ1-1 and V is TRBV11-1; possibly TRBD1 for D (5 bases). CDR1 is SGHAT and CDR2 is FQDESV in the germline V gene (reference sequence). The CDR3 contains 14 residues. V was trimmed by 1 base and J by 0 bases, leaving 6 bases between them. CDR3 loop: CASSLVGVNTEAFF. For the CDR3, the DNA is TGTGCCAGCAGCTTAGTAGGGGTGAACACTGAAGCTTTCTTT.

This sequence joins TRBV30 and TRBJ1-2; D perhaps matches TRBD1 (6 bases). V was shortened by 7 bases and J by 7 bases, with 25 bases between the two germline ends. Germline-derived CDR1 and CDR2 are GTSNPN and SVGIG (reference sequence). The CDR3 is 15 residues long. CDR3 residues: CASMVVRGPGPGYTF. The CDR3 nucleotides are TGTGCCTCGATGGTGGTACGGGGGCCAGGGCCTGGCTACACCTTC. The whole variable domain, remainder taken from reference TRBV30 and TRBJ1-2, is SQTIHQWPATLVQPVGSPLSLECTVEGTSNPNLYWYRQAAGRGLQLLFYSVGIGQISSEVPQNLSASRPQDRQFILSSKKLLLSDSGFYLCASMVVRGPGPGYTFGSGTRLTVV.

A note on this clone: Given a much more abundant clone one base away, this may be a read error. This same CDR3 is encoded by further DNA sequences in the sample. The chain is built from TRBV9 and TRBJ1-1; D is unresolved. V shed 0 bases and J shed 5 bases, with 8 bases lying between them. The CDR3 covers 13 residues. The V gene's germline CDR1 is SGDLS and CDR2 YYNGEE. The CDR3 loop is CASSVGGWTEAFF. The CDR3 DNA follows: TGTGCCAGCAGCGTAGGTGGGTGGACTGAAGCTTTCTTT.

The chain recombines TRBV6-1 with TRBJ1-5; TRBD1 is a possible D gene (5 bases). This CDR3 spans 17 amino acids. Germline assignment: CDR1 MNHNS and CDR2 SASEGT. V was shortened by 4 bases and J by 2 bases, with 18 bases between the two germline ends. The CDR3 loop reads CASSVLFGGGGNQPQHF. For the CDR3, the DNA is TGTGCCAGCAGTGTTTTGTTTGGGGGTGGGGGCAATCAGCCCCAGCATTTT.